This T cell receptor beta chain was sequenced in a study of cytotoxic CD8 clonotypes in ibrutinib-treated CLL. This clone has only a few counts. Sequencing was performed with immunoSEQ multiplex PCR; in TCRdb, only in-frame clones are kept and a portion is missing. The sample has approximately 57,000 clones; around 60% are singletons. The V segment lost 8 bases and the J segment 5 bases; nucleotides outside the gene matches: 11. CDR3 length: 15 residues. Germline CDR1 and CDR2: SGHVS and FNYEAQ. This sequence joins TRBV7-6 and TRBJ2-1, with 8 positions matching TRBD2. The TCR was taken from a human donor with chronic lymphocytic leukemia. Sequenced here: PBMCs, sampled after 24 months of ibrutinib treatment. CDR3 nucleotides: TGTGCCAGCGCTGACTCACTAGCGGCCCACAATGAGCAGTTCTTC. Its protein is CASADSLAAHNEQFF.